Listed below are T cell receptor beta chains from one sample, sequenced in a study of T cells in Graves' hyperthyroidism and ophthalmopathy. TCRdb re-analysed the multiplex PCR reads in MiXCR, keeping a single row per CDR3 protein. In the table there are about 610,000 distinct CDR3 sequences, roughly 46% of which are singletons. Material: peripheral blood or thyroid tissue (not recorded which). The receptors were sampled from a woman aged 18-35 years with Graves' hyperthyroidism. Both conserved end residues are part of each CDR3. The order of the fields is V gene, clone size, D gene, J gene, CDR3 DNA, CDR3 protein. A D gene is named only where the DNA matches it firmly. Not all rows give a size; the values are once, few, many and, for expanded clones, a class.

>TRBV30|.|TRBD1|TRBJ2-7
TGTGCCTGGAGTTCGGGGACAGGAGCCTACGAGCAGTACTTC
CAWSSGTGAYEQYF
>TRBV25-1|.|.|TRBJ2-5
TGTGCCAGCAGTGCTAGTGTCGAGGACAGCCTGGGGACCCAGTACTTC
CASSASVEDSLGTQYF
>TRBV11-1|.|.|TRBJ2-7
TGTGCCAGCAGCTTATCCGGGGGTAACGACGAGCAGTACTTC
CASSLSGGNDEQYF
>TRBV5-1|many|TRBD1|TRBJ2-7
TGCGCCAGCAGCTTGTTGGGACAGACCGACGAGCAGTACTTC
CASSLLGQTDEQYF
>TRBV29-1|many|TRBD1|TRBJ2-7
TGCAGCGTCACAGAGACAGGGGGCCCCTACGAGCAGTACTTC
CSVTETGGPYEQYF
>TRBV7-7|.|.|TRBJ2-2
TGTGCTAGCAGCTTAAACAGGGGGGGCACCGGGGAGCTGTTTTTT
CASSLNRGGTGELFF
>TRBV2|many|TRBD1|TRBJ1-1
TGTGCCAGCAGGACAGGGGCAGATCCTGAGGCTTTCTTT
CASRTGADPEAFF
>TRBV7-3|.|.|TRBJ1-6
TGTGCCTGGAGTGTACGCGGTTATGATTCACCCCTCCACTTT
CAWSVRGYDSPLHF
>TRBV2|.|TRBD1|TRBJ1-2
TGTGCCAGCAGTGAACGGGGGACAGGCCGGGGCTACACCTTC
CASSERGTGRGYTF
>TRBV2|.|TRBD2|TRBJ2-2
TGTGCCAGCAGTGAAAGCGGGAGGGTTACCGGGGAGCTGTTTTTT
CASSESGRVTGELFF
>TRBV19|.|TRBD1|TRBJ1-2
TGTGCCAGTAGTATTTCGGGACAGGGCATCTCACTCTATGGCTACACCTTC
CASSISGQGISLYGYTF
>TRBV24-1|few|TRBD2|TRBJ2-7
TGTGCCACCAGTGGTCCGGGAGGTGAGCAGTACTTC
CATSGPGGEQYF
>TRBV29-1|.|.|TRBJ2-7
TGCAGCGTGCCGGGACTGCGAAAAGACGAGCAGTACTTC
CSVPGLRKDEQYF
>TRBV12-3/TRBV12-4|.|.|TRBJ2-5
TGTGCCAGCAGATACGCCAGGGGGAGGGTAGATCAGCCCCAGTACTTC
CASRYARGRVDQPQYF
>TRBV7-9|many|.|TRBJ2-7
TGTGCCAGCAGCCCACCGGGGTCTCAGCAAGCGGGCCTTCCCTACGAGCAGTACTTC
CASSPPGSQQAGLPYEQYF
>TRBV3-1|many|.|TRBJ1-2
TGTGCCAGCAGCCCAAGTGGAGTTGGCTACACCTTC
CASSPSGVGYTF
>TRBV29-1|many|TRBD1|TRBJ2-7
TGCAGCAATGCTTCCGGACAGGGGGCTTTGTTTTACGAGCAGTACTTC
CSNASGQGALFYEQYF
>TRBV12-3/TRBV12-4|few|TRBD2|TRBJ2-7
TGTGCCAGCAGAGGGGGGACTAGCGGGACACGAGAAGAGCAGTACTTC
CASRGGTSGTREEQYF
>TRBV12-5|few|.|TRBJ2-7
TGTGCTAGTGGTTTGGTATTAGGGGGGCCGGGACCGGTGTACTTC
CASGLVLGGPGPVYF
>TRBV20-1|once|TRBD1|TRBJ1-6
TGCAGTGCCAGGACAGGGGACTCACCCCTCCACTTT
CSARTGDSPLHF
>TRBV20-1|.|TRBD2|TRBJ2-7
TGCAGTGCTGGCTCGACTAGCGGGACCTACGAGCAGTACTTC
CSAGSTSGTYEQYF
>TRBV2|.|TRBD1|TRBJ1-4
TGTGCCAGCAGTGGACTAGCCGGAACAGGGGTTAATGAAAAACTGTTTTTT
CASSGLAGTGVNEKLFF
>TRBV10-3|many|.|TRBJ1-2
TGTGCCATCAGTGAGGTCCAGCCTCCGGCTAACTATGGCTACACCTTC
CAISEVQPPANYGYTF
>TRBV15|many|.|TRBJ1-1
TGTGCCACCAGATTTAACGAGGCTGAAGCTTTCTTT
CATRFNEAEAFF
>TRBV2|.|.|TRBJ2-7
TGTGCCAGCAGTGAGTCAGGGGCGACCTACAATGAGCAGTACTTC
CASSESGATYNEQYF
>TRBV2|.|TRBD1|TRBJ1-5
TGTGCCAGCAGTGAAATCCCAAGGGACAGGGGCAATCAGCCCCAGCATTTT
CASSEIPRDRGNQPQHF
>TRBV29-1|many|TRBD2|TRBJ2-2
TGCAGCCCCTTACGGACTAGCGGGTACACCGGGGAGCTGTTTTTT
CSPLRTSGYTGELFF
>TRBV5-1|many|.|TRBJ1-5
TGCGCCAGCAGAAGCGGACAGAATCAGCCCCAGCATTTT
CASRSGQNQPQHF
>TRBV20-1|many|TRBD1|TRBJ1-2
TGCAGTGCCACAAGTCCCGGGACAGAGCATGGCTACACCTTC
CSATSPGTEHGYTF
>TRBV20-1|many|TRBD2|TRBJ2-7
TGCAGTGCTAGGGCAACTAGCGGACCCGGCGAGCAGTACTTC
CSARATSGPGEQYF
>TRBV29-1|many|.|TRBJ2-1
TGCAGCGTTGAACCCAGGAACAATGAGCAGTTCTTC
CSVEPRNNEQFF
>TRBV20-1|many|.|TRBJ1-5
TGCAGTGCTCTCCCCCCGGGGGGCAATCAGCCCCAGCATTTT
CSALPPGGNQPQHF
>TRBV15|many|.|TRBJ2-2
TGTGCCACCAGCAGAAGGACCACGAACACCGGGGAGCTGTTTTTT
CATSRRTTNTGELFF
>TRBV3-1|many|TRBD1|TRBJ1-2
TGTGCCAGCAGCCAAGGGGACAGAAACTATGGCTACACCTTC
CASSQGDRNYGYTF
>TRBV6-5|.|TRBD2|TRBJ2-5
TGTGCCAGCAGTTCGCAGACTAGCGGGAAGAAAGAGACCCAGTACTTC
CASSSQTSGKKETQYF
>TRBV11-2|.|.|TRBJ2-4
TGTGCCAGCACCAAGAGCGACAGGTCAAACATTCAGTACTTC
CASTKSDRSNIQYF
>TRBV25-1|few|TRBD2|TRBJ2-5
TGTGCCAGCAGTGAAGGCGGGAGTGGAGAGACCCAGTACTTC
CASSEGGSGETQYF
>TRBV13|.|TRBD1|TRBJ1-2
TGTGCCAGCAGCCTGGGGGGACAGGGGTCAATTAACTATGGCTACACCTTC
CASSLGGQGSINYGYTF
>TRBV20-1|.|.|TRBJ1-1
TGCAGTGCTAGAGGGGAGGTGAGAGCTTTCTTT
CSARGEVRAFF
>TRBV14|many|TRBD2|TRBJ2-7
TGTGCCAGCAGTAGGCGGGAGGGCCAGTACGAGCAGTACTTC
CASSRREGQYEQYF
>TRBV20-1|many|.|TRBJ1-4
TGCAGTGCTCCCGAGGCATCCACGGATGAAAAACTGTTTTTT
CSAPEASTDEKLFF